This T cell receptor (beta chain) was recovered during a study of blood T cell repertoires in COVID-19. Across the whole study: Samples taken during acute and convalescent COVID-19 were collected in the United States, Italy and Spain. The analysed material was cDNA or gDNA that came from T cells, B-cell-depleted T cells, or PBMCs.

In the source study's methods: Estimation of nucleated cell counts was performed using reference gene primer amplification. Produced via immunoSEQ multiplex PCR; TCRdb's table is partial and in-frame only. From that table come the V and J calls and clone size; the DNA was used to work out D and trimming. Among about 140,000 clones listed, under 90% were seen once. Sequencing was performed on peripheral blood. The source is a human donor in a cohort sampled during active COVID-19.

CDR3 sequence (DNA): TGTGCCAGCAGTGATTTTATGGCAGACAATGAGCAGTTCTTC. The encoded protein is CASSDFMADNEQFF. The chain employs TRBV2 and TRBJ2-1; no definite D call. This CDR3 is built from 14 residues. Germline values: CDR1 SNHLY, CDR2 FYNNEI. Trimming shortened V by 3 bases and J by 5 bases, and 11 bases separated the two germline ends.